This T cell receptor beta chain was identified during a study of CD4 T cells in relation to SARS-CoV-2 and coronaviruses. Study-wide points: Compared with monoreactive clones, crossreactive clones showed significantly weaker SARS-CoV-2 expansion.

A word on this clone: What it binds is not known.

Clones were read by immunoSEQ multiplex PCR, and TCRdb kept only the in-frame ones, dropping some. The data show some 45,000 clones, with 82% seen just once and approximately 1.5% held by the top ten. Germline-derived CDR1 and CDR2 are SGHTA and FQGTGA. CDR3 length equals 12 residues. Between the trimmed V and J ends, which lost 5 bases and 9 bases, there was a span of 11 bases. The receptor's source is an adult with COVID-19. The chain joins TRBV7-3 to TRBJ2-1; D is uncertain. Material for sequencing was naive CD4+ T cells from PBMCs, cultured in vitro. As to subset: naive CD4+ T cells isolated by negative enrichment. Here the CDR3 DNA reads TGTGCCAGCAGCGGCCCGCTCGGTGAGCAGTTCTTC. It is translated as CASSGPLGEQFF.